This paragraph covers one T cell receptor (beta chain) sequence. TCRdb keeps only in-frame clones here, not all; method: immunoSEQ multiplex PCR. The sample consists of a few hundred thousand clones, 70% to 90% of them appearing once. The data derive from a study of blood T cell repertoires in COVID-19. What was sequenced was PBMCs or T cells enriched from blood (not recorded which). This TCR derives from a woman aged 45 to 65 who had recovered from COVID-19.

CDR3 in amino acids: CATSESGTGGTGELFF. Written as DNA, the CDR3 is TGTGCCACCAGTGAGTCCGGGACAGGGGGGACCGGGGAGCTGTTTTTT. The gene calls are TRBV24-1 and TRBJ2-2; TRBD1 aligns across 11 bases. CDR3 length: 16 amino acids. Germline lookup yields CDR1 KGHDR and CDR2 SFDVKD. J gave up 5 bases and V 4 bases, and 5 bases lay outside the gene matches.